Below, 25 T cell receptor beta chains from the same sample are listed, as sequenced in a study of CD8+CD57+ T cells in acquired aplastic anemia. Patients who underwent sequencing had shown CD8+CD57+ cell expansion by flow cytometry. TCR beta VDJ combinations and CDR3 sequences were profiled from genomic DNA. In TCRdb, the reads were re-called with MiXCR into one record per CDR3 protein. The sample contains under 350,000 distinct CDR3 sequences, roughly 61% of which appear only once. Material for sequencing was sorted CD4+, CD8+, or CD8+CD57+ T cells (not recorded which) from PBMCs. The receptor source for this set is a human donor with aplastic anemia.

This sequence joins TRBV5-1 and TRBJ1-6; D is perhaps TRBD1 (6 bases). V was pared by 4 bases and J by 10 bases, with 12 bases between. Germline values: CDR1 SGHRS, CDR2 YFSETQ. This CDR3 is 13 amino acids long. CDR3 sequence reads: CASSTGQLSPLHF. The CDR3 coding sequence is TGCGCCAGCAGCACTGGACAGCTCTCACCCCTCCACTTT.

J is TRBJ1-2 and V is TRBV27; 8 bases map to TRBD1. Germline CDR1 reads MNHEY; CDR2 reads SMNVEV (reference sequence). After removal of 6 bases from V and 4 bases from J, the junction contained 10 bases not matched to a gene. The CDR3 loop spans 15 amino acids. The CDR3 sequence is CASSGATGAFYGYTF. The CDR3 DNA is TGTGCCAGCAGCGGGGCGACAGGGGCATTCTATGGCTACACCTTC.

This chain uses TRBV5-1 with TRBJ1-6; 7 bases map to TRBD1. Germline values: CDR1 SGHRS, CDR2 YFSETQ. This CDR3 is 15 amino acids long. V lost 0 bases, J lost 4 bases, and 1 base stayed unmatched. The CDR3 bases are TGCGCCAGCAGCTTGGAGACAGGGTATAATTCACCCCTCCACTTT. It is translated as CASSLETGYNSPLHF.

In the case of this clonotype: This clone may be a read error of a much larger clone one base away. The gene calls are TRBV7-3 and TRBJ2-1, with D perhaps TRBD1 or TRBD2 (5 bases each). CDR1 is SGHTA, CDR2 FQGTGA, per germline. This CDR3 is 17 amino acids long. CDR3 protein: CASSSNSGPTSYNEQSF. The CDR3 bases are TGTGCCAGCAGCTCCAATTCGGGACCAACCTCCTACAATGAGCAGTCCTTC. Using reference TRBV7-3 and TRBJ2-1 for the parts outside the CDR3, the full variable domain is GAGVSQTPSNKVTEKGKYVELRCDPISGHTALYWYRQSLGQGPEFLIYFQGTGAADDSGLPNDRFFAVRPEGSVSTLKIQRTERGDSAVYLCASSSNSGPTSYNEQSFGPGTRLTVL.

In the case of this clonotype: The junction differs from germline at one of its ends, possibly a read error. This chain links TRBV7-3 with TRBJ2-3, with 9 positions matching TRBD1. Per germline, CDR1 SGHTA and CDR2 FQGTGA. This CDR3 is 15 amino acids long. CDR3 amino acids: CASSSGTGIHGTQYF. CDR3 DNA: TGTGCTAGCAGCTCCGGGACAGGGATACATGGTACGCAGTATTTT.

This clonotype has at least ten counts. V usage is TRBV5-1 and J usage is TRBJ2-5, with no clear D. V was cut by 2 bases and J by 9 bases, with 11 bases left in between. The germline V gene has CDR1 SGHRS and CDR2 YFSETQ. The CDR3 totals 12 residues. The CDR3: CASSFQDGPQYF. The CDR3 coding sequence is TGCGCCAGCAGCTTCCAGGACGGCCCCCAGTACTTC.

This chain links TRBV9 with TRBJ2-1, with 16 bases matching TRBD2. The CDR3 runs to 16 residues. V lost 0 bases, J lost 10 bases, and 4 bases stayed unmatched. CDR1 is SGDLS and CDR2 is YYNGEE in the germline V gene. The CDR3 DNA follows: TGTGCCAGCAGCGTAGGAGGGACTAGCGGGAGGGGGGAGCAGTTCTTC. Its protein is CASSVGGTSGRGEQFF.

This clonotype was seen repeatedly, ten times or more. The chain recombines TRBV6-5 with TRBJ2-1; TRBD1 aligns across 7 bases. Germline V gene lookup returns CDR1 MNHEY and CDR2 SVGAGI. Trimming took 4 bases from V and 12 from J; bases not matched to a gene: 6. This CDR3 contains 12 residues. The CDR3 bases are TGTGCCAGCAGTTCTTCTTCAGGGGGGCAGTTCTTC. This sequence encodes CASSSSSGGQFF.

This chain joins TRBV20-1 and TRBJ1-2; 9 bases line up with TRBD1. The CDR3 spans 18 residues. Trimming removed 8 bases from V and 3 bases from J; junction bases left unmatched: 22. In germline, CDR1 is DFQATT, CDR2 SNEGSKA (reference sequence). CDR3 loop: CSTEVPALRDRADYGYTF. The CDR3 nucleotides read TGCAGTACCGAGGTTCCCGCCTTACGGGACAGGGCGGACTATGGCTACACCTTC.

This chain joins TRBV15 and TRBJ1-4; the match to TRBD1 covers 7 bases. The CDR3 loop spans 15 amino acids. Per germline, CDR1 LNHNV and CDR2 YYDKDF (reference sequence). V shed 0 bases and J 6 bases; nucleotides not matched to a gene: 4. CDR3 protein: CATSRDRGGYEKLFF. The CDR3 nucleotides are TGTGCCACCAGCAGAGATAGAGGGGGCTATGAAAAACTGTTTTTT. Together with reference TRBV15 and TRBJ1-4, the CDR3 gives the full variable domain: DAMVIQNPRYQVTQFGKPVTLSCSQTLNHNVMYWYQQKSSQAPKLLFHYYDKDFNNEADTPDNFQSRRPNTSFCFLDIRSPGLGDTAMYLCATSRDRGGYEKLFFGSGTQLSVL.

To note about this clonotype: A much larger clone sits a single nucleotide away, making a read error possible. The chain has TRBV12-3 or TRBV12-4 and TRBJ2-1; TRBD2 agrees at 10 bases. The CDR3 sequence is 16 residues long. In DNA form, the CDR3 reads TGTGCCAGCAGTTGGACTAGCGGAAGCTCCTACAGTGAGCAGTTCTTC. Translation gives CASSWTSGSSYSEQFF.

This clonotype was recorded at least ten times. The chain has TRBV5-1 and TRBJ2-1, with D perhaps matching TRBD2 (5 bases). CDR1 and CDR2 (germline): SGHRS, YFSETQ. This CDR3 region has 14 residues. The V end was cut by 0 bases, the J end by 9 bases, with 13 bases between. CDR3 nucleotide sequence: TGCGCCAGCAGCTTGGCCGTCGGGATCGGTGAGCAGTTCTTC. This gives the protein CASSLAVGIGEQFF.

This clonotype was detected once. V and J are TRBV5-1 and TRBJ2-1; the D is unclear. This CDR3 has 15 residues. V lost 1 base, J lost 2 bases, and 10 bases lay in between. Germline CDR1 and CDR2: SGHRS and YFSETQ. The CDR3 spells CASSLLADAYNEQFF. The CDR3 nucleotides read TGCGCCAGCAGCTTGTTGGCGGATGCCTACAATGAGCAGTTCTTC.

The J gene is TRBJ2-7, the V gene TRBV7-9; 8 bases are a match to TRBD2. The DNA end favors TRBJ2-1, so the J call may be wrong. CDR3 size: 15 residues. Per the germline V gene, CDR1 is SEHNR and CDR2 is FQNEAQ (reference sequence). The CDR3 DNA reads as TGTGCCAGCAGCTTAGCGCGGGGGGCTAGCGATGAGCAGTTCTTC. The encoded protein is CASSLARGASDEQFF.

The CDR3 loop is CSAVLEYESYEQYF. The CDR3 DNA is TGCAGTGCTGTCTTAGAGTACGAATCCTACGAGCAGTACTTC. This chain joins TRBV20-1 and TRBJ2-7; D is uncertain. This CDR3 contains 14 residues. Trimming stripped 5 bases from V and 1 base from J, with 15 bases between. The germline CDR1 and CDR2 sequences are DFQATT and SNEGSKA (reference sequence).

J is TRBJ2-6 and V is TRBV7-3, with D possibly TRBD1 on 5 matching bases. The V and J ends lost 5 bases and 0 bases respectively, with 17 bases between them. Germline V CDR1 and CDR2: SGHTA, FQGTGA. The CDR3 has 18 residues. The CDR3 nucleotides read TGTGCCAGCAGCGCGGTAGTCGACAGACGCTCTGGGGCCAACGTCCTGACTTTC. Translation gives CASSAVVDRRSGANVLTF.

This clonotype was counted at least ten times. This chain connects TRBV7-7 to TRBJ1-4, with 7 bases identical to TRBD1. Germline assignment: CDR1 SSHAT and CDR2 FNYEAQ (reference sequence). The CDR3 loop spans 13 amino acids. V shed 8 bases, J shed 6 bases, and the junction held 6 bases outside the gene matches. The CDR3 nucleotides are TGTGCCAGCTCTACAGGGGTCCATGAAAAACTGTTTTTT. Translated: CASSTGVHEKLFF. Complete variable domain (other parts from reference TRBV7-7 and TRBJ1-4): GAGVSQSPRYKVTKRGQDVTLRCDPISSHATLYWYQQALGQGPEFLTYFNYEAQPDKSGLPSDRFSAERPEGSISTLTIQRTEQRDSAMYRCASSTGVHEKLFFGSGTQLSVL.

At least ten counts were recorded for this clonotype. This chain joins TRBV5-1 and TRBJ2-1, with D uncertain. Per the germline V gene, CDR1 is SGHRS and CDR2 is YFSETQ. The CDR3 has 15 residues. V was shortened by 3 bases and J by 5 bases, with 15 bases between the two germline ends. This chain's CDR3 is CASSSKSQSDNEQFF. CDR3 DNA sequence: TGCGCCAGCAGCTCGAAGTCACAATCCGACAATGAGCAGTTCTTC.

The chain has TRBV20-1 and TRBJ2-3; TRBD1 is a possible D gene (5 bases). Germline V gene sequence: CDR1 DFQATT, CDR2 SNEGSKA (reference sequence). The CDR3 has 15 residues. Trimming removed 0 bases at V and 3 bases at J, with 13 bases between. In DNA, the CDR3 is TGCAGTGCTAGAGATCTAGGGGTGGGAACAGATACGCAGTATTTT. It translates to CSARDLGVGTDTQYF.

The CDR3 region has the DNA TGCAGTGCTAGGACAGGGGGCCTGAACACCGGGGAGCTGTTTTTT. It translates to CSARTGGLNTGELFF. This chain joins TRBV20-1 and TRBJ2-2, with TRBD1 matching over 10 bases. The CDR3 length is 15 residues. Germline CDR1 DFQATT, CDR2 SNEGSKA (reference sequence). The ends lost 3 bases at V and 1 base at J; junction bases unmatched: 2.

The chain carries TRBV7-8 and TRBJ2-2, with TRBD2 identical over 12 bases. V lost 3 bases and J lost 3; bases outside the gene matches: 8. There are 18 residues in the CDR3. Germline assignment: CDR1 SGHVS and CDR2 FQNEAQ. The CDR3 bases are TGTGCCAGCAGCTTGGCGACTAGCGGGGGAGAGTACACCGGGGAGCTGTTTTTT. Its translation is CASSLATSGGEYTGELFF.

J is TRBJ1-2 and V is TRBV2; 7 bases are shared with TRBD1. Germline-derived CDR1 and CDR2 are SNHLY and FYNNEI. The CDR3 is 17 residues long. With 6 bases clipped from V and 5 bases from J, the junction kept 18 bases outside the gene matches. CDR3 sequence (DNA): TGTGCCAGCAGCGTACAGGGCGGACAGGCGCGAGGATATGGCTACACCTTC. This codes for CASSVQGGQARGYGYTF.

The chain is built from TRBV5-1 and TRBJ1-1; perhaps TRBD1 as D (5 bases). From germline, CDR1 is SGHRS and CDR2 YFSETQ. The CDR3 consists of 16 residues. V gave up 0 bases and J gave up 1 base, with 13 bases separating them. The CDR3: CASSLEGRAKNTEAFF. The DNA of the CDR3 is TGCGCCAGCAGCTTGGAAGGCAGGGCGAAGAACACTGAAGCTTTCTTT.

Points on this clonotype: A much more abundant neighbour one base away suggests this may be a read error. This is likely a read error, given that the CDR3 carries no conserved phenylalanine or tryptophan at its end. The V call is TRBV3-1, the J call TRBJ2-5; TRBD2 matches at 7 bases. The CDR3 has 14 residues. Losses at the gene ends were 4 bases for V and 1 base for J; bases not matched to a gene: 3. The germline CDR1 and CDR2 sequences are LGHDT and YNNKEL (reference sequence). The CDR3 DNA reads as TGTGCCAGCAGCCGAGGGACTACCCAAGAGACCCAGTACCTC. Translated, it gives CASSRGTTQETQYL.

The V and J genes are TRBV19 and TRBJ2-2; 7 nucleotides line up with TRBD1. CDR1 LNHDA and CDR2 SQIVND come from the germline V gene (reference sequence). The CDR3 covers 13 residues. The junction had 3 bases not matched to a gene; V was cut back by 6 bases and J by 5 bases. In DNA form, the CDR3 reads TGTGCCAGTAGACCACAGGGGACCGGGGAGCTGTTTTTT. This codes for CASRPQGTGELFF.